A selection of T cell receptor beta chains follows, all from one sample in a study of Graves' ophthalmopathy and Graves' hyperthyroidism. One entry per CDR3 protein results from TCRdb running MiXCR on the multiplex PCR reads. The table has about 620,000 distinct CDR3 sequences, over 20% seen once; the top ten hold around 7%. The sequencing input was peripheral blood. The receptors here all came from a woman younger than 30 with stable Graves' hyperthyroidism. Some clones in this sample may be carry-over from other donors' samples. Both conserved end residues are part of each CDR3. A D gene is named only where the DNA matches it firmly. Part of the rows lack a size; the others show once, few, many or a class for expanded clones.

CASSSGQNTDTQYF,TGTGCCAGCAGTTCCGGACAGAACACAGATACGCAGTATTTT,TRBJ2-3,few,NA,TRBV6-5
CASSLLGGSYTDTQYF,TGCGCCAGCAGCCTTTTGGGGGGGTCCTACACAGATACGCAGTATTTT,TRBJ2-3,many,TRBD2,TRBV5-1
CASSPPGQGIGTQYF,TGTGCCAGCTCACCACCGGGACAGGGTATAGGGACCCAGTACTTC,TRBJ2-5,NA,TRBD1,TRBV18
CASSSIRGLNTIYF,TGTGCCAGCAGCTCGATAAGGGGCCTAAACACCATATATTTT,TRBJ1-3,many,NA,TRBV7-6
CASSLVSPAAGSAFF,TGTGCCAGCAGTTTAGTAAGTCCTGCAGCGGGGTCAGCTTTCTTT,TRBJ1-1,few,NA,TRBV12-3/TRBV12-4
CASSRIPTEAFF,TGTGCCAGCAGCAGGATCCCCACTGAAGCTTTCTTT,TRBJ1-1,many,NA,TRBV19
CSAREFGGRDEQYF,TGCAGTGCTAGAGAGTTCGGGGGGAGGGACGAGCAGTACTTC,TRBJ2-7,many,TRBD2,TRBV20-1
CASTKAGDWNTEAFF,TGTGCCAGCACGAAAGCAGGGGACTGGAACACTGAAGCTTTCTTT,TRBJ1-1,many,NA,TRBV27
CATSRDTGLAGDTQYF,TGTGCCACCAGCAGAGATACGGGACTAGCGGGCGATACGCAGTATTTT,TRBJ2-3,few,TRBD2,TRBV15
CASSLDPGTVNTGELFF,TGCGCCAGCAGCTTGGATCCCGGGACAGTGAACACCGGGGAGCTGTTTTTT,TRBJ2-2,many,TRBD1,TRBV5-1
CSAYSYEQYF,TGCAGTGCTTACTCCTACGAGCAGTACTTC,TRBJ2-7,NA,NA,TRBV20-1
CASSETETGGSSTEAFF,TGTGCCAGCAGTGAAACAGAGACGGGGGGAAGTAGCACTGAAGCTTTCTTT,TRBJ1-1,NA,NA,TRBV6-1
CSARHRGYGYTF,TGCAGTGCTAGGCACAGGGGATATGGCTACACCTTC,TRBJ1-2,many,TRBD1,TRBV20-1
CSARTSGRLNEQYF,TGCAGTGCTAGGACTAGCGGGAGGCTCAACGAGCAGTACTTC,TRBJ2-7,NA,TRBD2,TRBV20-1
CASSLISDEQYF,TGTGCCAGCAGCCTGATATCTGACGAGCAGTACTTC,TRBJ2-7,NA,NA,TRBV9
CASRLGDTGEQYF,TGTGCCAGCCGCCTGGGGGACACTGGCGAGCAGTACTTC,TRBJ2-7,NA,NA,TRBV6-4